The rows below give T cell receptor beta chains drawn from one sample of a study of blood T cell repertoires in COVID-19. Clones were read by immunoSEQ multiplex PCR, and TCRdb kept only the in-frame ones, dropping some. The sample holds some 320,000 clones, 85% seen once. The sequenced sample consisted of PBMCs or T cells enriched from blood (not recorded which). The receptors were sampled from a woman aged 25 to 39 who had been exposed to COVID-19. Both conserved end residues are part of each CDR3. A D gene is named only where the DNA matches it firmly. The size entry is marked missing in some rows and otherwise reads once, few, many or a size class.

>.|TRBV7-2|TRBJ1-3|TRBD1
TGTGCCAGCAGCCTTGGACAGGGCTCTGGAAACACCATATATTTT
CASSLGQGSGNTIYF
>.|TRBV30|TRBJ2-3|.
TGTGCCTGTCAAAGCACAGATACGCAGTATTTT
CACQSTDTQYF
>.|TRBV7-2|TRBJ2-7|TRBD1
TGTGCCAGCAGCTCAACCGGGACAGTTGCCTACGAGCAGTACTTC
CASSSTGTVAYEQYF
>.|TRBV2|TRBJ1-4|.
TGTGCCAGCGAATACAGGACGAATGAAAAACTGTTTTTT
CASEYRTNEKLFF
>.|TRBV27|TRBJ2-1|TRBD1
TGTGCCAGCAGGAATAGCCCCCGGGACAGCTCCTACAATGAGCAGTTCTTC
CASRNSPRDSSYNEQFF
>.|TRBV28|TRBJ1-1|.
TGTGCCAGCAGTGTACAGGGGAACACTGAAGCTTTCTTT
CASSVQGNTEAFF
>.|TRBV24-1|TRBJ1-2|TRBD1
TGTGCCACCAGTGATAGGACAGGGGGTAACTATGGCTACACCTTC
CATSDRTGGNYGYTF
>.|TRBV27|TRBJ2-3|.
TGTGCCAGCAGTTTATCGGCGGGGGCCTCGGGCACAGATACGCAGTATTTT
CASSLSAGASGTDTQYF
>once|TRBV15|TRBJ1-2|.
TGTGCCACCAGCCTAGACCACTGGAAGGGCTACACCTTC
CATSLDHWKGYTF
>.|TRBV4-1|TRBJ2-5|.
TGCGCCAGCAGCCAAGGTACGAGCTTTCAAGAGACCCAGTACTTC
CASSQGTSFQETQYF
>.|TRBV28|TRBJ1-5|TRBD1
TGTGCCAGCAGTTTACTAGGACAGGGCAAGCCCCAGCATTTT
CASSLLGQGKPQHF
>few|TRBV7-3|TRBJ2-3|.
TGTGCCAGCAGCTTAAAAGGGTCGGGGAGGAACACAGATACGCAGTATTTT
CASSLKGSGRNTDTQYF
>.|TRBV14|TRBJ2-2|TRBD1
TGTGCCAGCAGCTCGTGGACAGGGGGGACCGGGGAGCTGTTTTTT
CASSSWTGGTGELFF
>.|TRBV18|TRBJ2-1|TRBD2
TGTGCCAGCTCACCGCTAGCGGGAGGGGGCAATGAGCAGTTCTTC
CASSPLAGGGNEQFF
>.|TRBV6-4|TRBJ2-1|TRBD2
TGTGCCAGCAGTGAAAGGCCGAGCGGGAGCTCCTACAATGAGCAGTTCTTC
CASSERPSGSSYNEQFF